These T cell receptor beta chains were read from a single sample in a study of vaccination and CD4 T cells after COVID-19. Their antigens remain unidentified. TCRdb used MiXCR to reprocess the PCR reads, holding one entry per CDR3 protein. The sample has more than 13,000 distinct CDR3 sequences, over 60% seen once. The sample consisted of CD4+ T cells from blood, cultured in vitro. These receptors originate from a human donor who had recovered from COVID-19. Both conserved end residues are part of each CDR3. The D gene is left open where the match is weak. Part of the rows lack a size; the others show once, few, many or a class for expanded clones.

j_call,d_call,clone_size,v_call,cdr3_aa,cdr3_nt
TRBJ1-2,TRBD1,NA,TRBV20-1,CSARPFSGTGGYGYTF,TGCAGTGCTAGACCTTTCTCCGGGACAGGGGGCTATGGCTACACCTTC
TRBJ1-5,NA,NA,TRBV20-1,CSATRQPNQPQHF,TGCAGTGCTACCAGACAGCCCAATCAGCCCCAGCATTTT
TRBJ2-2,NA,NA,TRBV7-3,CASSPYITGELFF,TGTGCCAGCAGCCCTTACATCACCGGGGAGCTGTTTTTT
TRBJ1-5,NA,NA,TRBV18,CASSQTSYQPQHF,TGTGCCAGCTCGCAGACCAGTTATCAGCCCCAGCATTTT
TRBJ2-3,NA,NA,TRBV27,CASSSRLTSTDTQYF,TGTGCCAGCAGTTCTCGACTCACTAGCACAGATACGCAGTATTTT
TRBJ1-1,NA,NA,TRBV20-1,CSARPRGNWDTEAFF,TGCAGTGCTAGACCCCGGGGTAATTGGGACACTGAAGCTTTCTTT
TRBJ2-3,NA,few,TRBV9,CASNFQGSLGTDTQYF,TGTGCCAGCAACTTCCAGGGGTCTCTGGGGACAGATACGCAGTATTTT
TRBJ1-3,TRBD1,NA,TRBV27,CASSSTGEGNTIYF,TGTGCCAGCAGTTCCACAGGGGAGGGAAACACCATATATTTT
TRBJ1-1,TRBD1,NA,TRBV7-9,CASSFSPDRANTEAFF,TGTGCCAGCAGCTTTTCCCCGGACAGGGCGAACACTGAAGCTTTCTTT
TRBJ1-2,NA,NA,TRBV5-4,CASSTRVELSYGYTF,TGTGCCAGCAGCACCAGGGTAGAGTTATCCTATGGCTACACCTTC
TRBJ2-3,NA,few,TRBV28,CASRPYTDTQYF,TGTGCCAGCAGACCCTATACAGATACGCAGTATTTT
TRBJ1-4,TRBD1,NA,TRBV20-1,CSAETGRSFEKLFF,TGCAGTGCGGAGACAGGGCGGAGTTTTGAAAAACTGTTTTTT
TRBJ1-5,NA,few,TRBV27,CASMPFQWGYSNQPQHF,TGTGCCAGCATGCCCTTCCAATGGGGATATAGCAATCAGCCCCAGCATTTT
TRBJ2-7,TRBD2,NA,TRBV4-2,CASSLLTSGSYEQYF,TGTGCCAGCAGCCTCTTAACGAGCGGGAGCTACGAGCAGTACTTC